The text below deals with one TCR beta chain. Its recognized antigen is unknown. No quality values exist for individual bases; no much larger clone is one base distant. This sample was taken from a study of T cell clonotyping in hematopoietic cell transplantation (dated by TCRdb to the early 2020s). Regarding the complete study: In the study, some 140 blood samples were gathered from approximately 35 consecutive transplant recipients and their related donors. Recruitment of patients was conducted between late 2015 and 2017, and follow-up was continued until late 2020 or death.

Study-wide findings and limitations: Recipient repertoires showed only a small fraction of overlap with donor repertoires, and over 95% appeared de novo at the given depth. The sample size was limited and the cells went unsorted, which meant the CD4 and CD8 repertoire contributions could not be told apart. Broader TCR repertoire diversity after transplant was predicted by Inverse Simpson Index values from donors and from recipients before transplant. A decrease in recipient TCR diversity was observed after transplant, and a progressive increase in pathologically expanded clonotypes was seen from day 30 to day 180.

With the immunoSEQ assay, which is a bias-controlled multiplex PCR relying on V- and J-specific primers, TCR beta CDR3 regions were amplified from genomic DNA. In a second PCR step, a proprietary barcode and Illumina adapter sequences were attached to the CDR3 amplicons. CDR3 libraries were sequenced on an Illumina MiSeq instrument. As for the authors' bioinformatics: Export and quality control were handled in immunoSEQ Analyzer 3.0, while downstream analyses relied on R Bioconductor and Immunarch. Only productive rearrangements within the normalized downsampled data set were used in the calculation of repertoire metrics. In the normalized cohort, clonotypes with more than 5 templates were defined as pathologically expanded. Repertoire diversity was measured with the Inverse Simpson Index. To capture all clonotypes, the CMV-specificity analyses were run on the non-normalized data set. The clones in this table, taken by TCRdb from immuneACCESS, are in-frame only. Not every clone is retained; where verified, under half of the shortfall comes from an unresolved V gene, and the cause of the rest is unknown. Clone size and the V and J calls come from that table; the DNA yielded D and trimming. The sample table holds around 25,000 clones, of which around 95% were seen once. The ten largest account for approximately 1.5% of the sample.

The CDR3 has 15 amino acids, counting the end cysteine and phenylalanine. Just CDR3 DNA is preserved here, 45 bases in frame from base 1. Reading the germline V gene gives CDR1 SGDLS and CDR2 YYNGEE. Here V drops 5 bases and J drops 4 bases, and the junction holds 5 bases not matched to any gene. Blood samples for TCR beta sequencing were given by related transplant donors. Nuclei Lysis Solution was used to extract genomic DNA from fresh or cryopreserved unfractionated peripheral blood mononuclear cells. Material: peripheral blood mononuclear cells. The rearrangement combines TRBV9 with TRBJ2-1; a stretch of 11 junction bases matches TRBD2. The receptor's source is a man aged 45 to 65 in good health. Some clones in this sample may be carry-over from other donors' samples. The CDR3 protein: CASRDSGGEYNEQFF. The sequence in DNA is TGTGCCAGCAGGGATAGCGGGGGGGAGTACAATGAGCAGTTCTTC.